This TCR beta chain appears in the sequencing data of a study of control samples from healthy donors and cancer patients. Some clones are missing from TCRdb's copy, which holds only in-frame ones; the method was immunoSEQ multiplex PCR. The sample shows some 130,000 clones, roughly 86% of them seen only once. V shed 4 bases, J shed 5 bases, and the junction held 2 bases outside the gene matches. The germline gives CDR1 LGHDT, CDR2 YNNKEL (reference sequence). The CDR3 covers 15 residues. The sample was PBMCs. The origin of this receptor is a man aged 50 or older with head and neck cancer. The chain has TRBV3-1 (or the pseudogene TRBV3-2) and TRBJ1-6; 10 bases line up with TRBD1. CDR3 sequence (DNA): TGTGCCAGCAGCCGGGACAGGGGTAATAATTCACCCCTCCACTTT. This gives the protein CASSRDRGNNSPLHF.